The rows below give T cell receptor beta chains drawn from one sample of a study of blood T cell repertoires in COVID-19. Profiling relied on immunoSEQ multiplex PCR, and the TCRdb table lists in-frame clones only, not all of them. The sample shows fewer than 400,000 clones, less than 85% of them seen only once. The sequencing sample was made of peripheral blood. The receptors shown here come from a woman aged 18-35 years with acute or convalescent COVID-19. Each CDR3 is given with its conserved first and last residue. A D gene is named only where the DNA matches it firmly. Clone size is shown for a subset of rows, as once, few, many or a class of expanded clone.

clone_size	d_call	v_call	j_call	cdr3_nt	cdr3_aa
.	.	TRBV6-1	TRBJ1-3	TGTGCCAGCATATTAGGCGAGGGAGGAAACACCATATATTTT	CASILGEGGNTIYF
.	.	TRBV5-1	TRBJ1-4	TGCGCCAGCAGCTCCGGACAGTTTAATGAAAAACTGTTTTTT	CASSSGQFNEKLFF
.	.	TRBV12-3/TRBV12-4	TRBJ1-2	TGTGCCAGCAGTTTACAAACTAACTATGGCTACACCTTC	CASSLQTNYGYTF
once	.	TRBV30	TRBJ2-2	TGTGCCTCCGACGGGGGGCCGGACACCGGGGAGCTGTTTTTT	CASDGGPDTGELFF
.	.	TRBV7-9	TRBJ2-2	TGTGCCAGCAGCTTCTCCGGCGGTCCCGGGGAGCTGTTTTTT	CASSFSGGPGELFF
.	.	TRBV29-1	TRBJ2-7	TGCAGCGTTGTCAAGGCAGGGGGGTTGAACGAGCAGTACTTC	CSVVKAGGLNEQYF
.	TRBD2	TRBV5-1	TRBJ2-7	TGCGCCAGCAGCTTGACGGCGGGAGGGAGCTCCTACGAGCAGTACTTC	CASSLTAGGSSYEQYF
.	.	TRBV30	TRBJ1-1	TGTGCCTGGAGTGTACAGGGAGGGAGGGAAGCTTTCTTT	CAWSVQGGREAFF
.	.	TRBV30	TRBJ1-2	TGTGCCTGGAGTTACGGACTCAACTATGGCTACACCTTC	CAWSYGLNYGYTF
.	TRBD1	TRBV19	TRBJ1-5	TGTGCCAGTAGTGGGGACAGGAATCAGCCCCAGCATTTT	CASSGDRNQPQHF
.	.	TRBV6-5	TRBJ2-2	TGTGCCAGCACTGTTTCCGGGGGCACCGGGGAGCTGTTTTTT	CASTVSGGTGELFF
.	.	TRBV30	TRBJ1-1	TGTGCCTGGAGTGGGGCTGGGCCAGCGAACACTGAAGCTTTCTTT	CAWSGAGPANTEAFF
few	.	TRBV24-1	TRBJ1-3	TGTGCCACCAGTGATCTTCCTCACAGGGAGAAGGGAAACACCATATATTTT	CATSDLPHREKGNTIYF